The entry below gives a single T cell receptor (beta chain) sequence along with its context. Clones were read by immunoSEQ multiplex PCR, and TCRdb kept only the in-frame ones, dropping some. The sample consists of 120,000 or so clones, around two thirds of them appearing once. Germline V lookup: CDR1 GTSNPN, CDR2 SVGIG (reference sequence). V shed 7 bases, J shed 2 bases, and the junction held 3 bases outside the gene matches. This CDR3 is 13 amino acids long. This sample was included in a study of blood T cell repertoires in COVID-19. The TCR originated in a woman in her 70s with acute or convalescent COVID-19. The rearrangement uses TRBV30 and TRBJ1-3, with 9 positions matching TRBD1. Material: peripheral blood. The CDR3 bases are TGTGCCTTACGACAGGGGGCTGGAAACACCATATATTTT. This encodes CALRQGAGNTIYF.